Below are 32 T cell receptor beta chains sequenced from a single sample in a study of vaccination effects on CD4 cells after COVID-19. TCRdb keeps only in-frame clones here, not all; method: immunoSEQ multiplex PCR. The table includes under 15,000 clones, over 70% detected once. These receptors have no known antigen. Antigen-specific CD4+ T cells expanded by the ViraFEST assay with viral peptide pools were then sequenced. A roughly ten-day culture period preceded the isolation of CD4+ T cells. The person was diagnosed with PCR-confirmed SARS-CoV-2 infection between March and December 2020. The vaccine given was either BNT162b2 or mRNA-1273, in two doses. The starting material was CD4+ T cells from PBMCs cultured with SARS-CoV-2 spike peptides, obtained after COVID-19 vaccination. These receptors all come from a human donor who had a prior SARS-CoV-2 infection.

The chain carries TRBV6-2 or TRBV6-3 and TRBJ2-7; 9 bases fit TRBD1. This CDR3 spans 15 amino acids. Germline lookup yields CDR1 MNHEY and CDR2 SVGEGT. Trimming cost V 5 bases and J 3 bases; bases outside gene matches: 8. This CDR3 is CASSDSPGQGYEQYF. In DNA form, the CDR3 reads TGTGCCAGCAGTGACAGTCCGGGACAGGGCTACGAGCAGTACTTC.

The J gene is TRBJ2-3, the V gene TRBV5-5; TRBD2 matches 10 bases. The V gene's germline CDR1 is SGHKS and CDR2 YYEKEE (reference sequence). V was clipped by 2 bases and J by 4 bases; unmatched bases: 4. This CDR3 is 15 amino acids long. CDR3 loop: CASSFLAGGADTQYF. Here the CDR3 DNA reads TGTGCCAGCAGCTTTTTAGCGGGGGGCGCAGATACGCAGTATTTT.

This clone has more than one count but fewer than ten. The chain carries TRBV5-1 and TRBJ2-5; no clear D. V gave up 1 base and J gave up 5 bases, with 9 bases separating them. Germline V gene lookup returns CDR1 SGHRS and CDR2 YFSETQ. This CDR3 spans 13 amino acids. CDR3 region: CASSLFAGETQYF. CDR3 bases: TGCGCCAGCAGCTTGTTTGCTGGGGAGACCCAGTACTTC.

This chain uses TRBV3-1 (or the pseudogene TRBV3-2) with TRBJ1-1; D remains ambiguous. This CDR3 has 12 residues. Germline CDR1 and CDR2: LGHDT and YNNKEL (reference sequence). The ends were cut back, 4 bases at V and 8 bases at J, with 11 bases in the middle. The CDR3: CASSLGQTEAFF. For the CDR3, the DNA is TGTGCCAGCAGCCTCGGGCAGACAGAAGCTTTCTTT.

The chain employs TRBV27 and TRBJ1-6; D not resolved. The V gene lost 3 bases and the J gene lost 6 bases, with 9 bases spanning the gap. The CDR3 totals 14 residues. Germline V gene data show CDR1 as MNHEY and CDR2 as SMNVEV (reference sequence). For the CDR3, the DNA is TGTGCCAGCAGTTTTGGTCGGCTTAATTCACCCCTCCACTTT. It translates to CASSFGRLNSPLHF.

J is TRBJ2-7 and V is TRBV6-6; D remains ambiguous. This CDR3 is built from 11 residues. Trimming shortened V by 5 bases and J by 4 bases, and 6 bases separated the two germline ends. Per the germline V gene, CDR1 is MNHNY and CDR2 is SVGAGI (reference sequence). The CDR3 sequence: CASSPQYEQYF. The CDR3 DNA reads TGTGCCAGCAGTCCGCAGTACGAGCAGTACTTC.

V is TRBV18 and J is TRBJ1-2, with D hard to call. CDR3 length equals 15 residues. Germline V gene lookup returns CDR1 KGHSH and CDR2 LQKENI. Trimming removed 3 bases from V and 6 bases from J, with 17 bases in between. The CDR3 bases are TGTGCCAGCTCACCCCAGACCCGGGATACCCATGGCTACACCTTC. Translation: CASSPQTRDTHGYTF.

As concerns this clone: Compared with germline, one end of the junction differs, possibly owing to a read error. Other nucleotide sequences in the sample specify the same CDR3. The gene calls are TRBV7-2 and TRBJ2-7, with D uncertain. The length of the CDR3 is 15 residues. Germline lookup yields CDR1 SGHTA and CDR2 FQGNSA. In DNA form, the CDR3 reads TGTGCCAGTAGCTTAGTGGGGATCAACTCCTACGAGCAGTACTTC. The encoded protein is CASSLVGINSYEQYF.

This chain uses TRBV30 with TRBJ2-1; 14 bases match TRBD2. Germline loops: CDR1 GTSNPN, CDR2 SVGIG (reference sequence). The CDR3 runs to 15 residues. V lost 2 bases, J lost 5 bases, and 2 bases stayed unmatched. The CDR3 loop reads CAWSRGLAGDNEQFF. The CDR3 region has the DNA TGTGCCTGGAGTAGGGGACTAGCGGGAGACAATGAGCAGTTCTTC.

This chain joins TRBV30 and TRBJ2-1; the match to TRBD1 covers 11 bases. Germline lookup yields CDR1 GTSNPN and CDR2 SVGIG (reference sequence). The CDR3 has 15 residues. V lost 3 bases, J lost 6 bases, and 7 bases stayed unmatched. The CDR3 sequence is CAWRPWGQGVNEQFF. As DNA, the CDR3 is TGTGCCTGGAGGCCCTGGGGACAGGGGGTCAATGAGCAGTTCTTC. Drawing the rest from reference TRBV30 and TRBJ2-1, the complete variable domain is SQTIHQWPATLVQPVGSPLSLECTVEGTSNPNLYWYRQAAGRGLQLLFYSVGIGQISSEVPQNLSASRPQDRQFILSSKKLLLSDSGFYLCAWRPWGQGVNEQFFGPGTRLTVL.

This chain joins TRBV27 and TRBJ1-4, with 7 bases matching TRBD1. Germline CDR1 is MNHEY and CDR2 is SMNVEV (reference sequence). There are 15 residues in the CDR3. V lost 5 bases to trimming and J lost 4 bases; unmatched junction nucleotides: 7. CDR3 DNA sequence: TGTGCCAGCAGTCCAGGGACAGCCAATAATGAAAAACTGTTTTTT. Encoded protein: CASSPGTANNEKLFF.

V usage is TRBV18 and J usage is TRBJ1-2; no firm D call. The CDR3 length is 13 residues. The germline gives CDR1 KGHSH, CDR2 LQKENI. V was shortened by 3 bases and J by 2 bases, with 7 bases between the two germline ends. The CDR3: CASSPQANYGYTF. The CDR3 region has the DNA TGTGCCAGCTCACCCCAGGCAAACTATGGCTACACCTTC.

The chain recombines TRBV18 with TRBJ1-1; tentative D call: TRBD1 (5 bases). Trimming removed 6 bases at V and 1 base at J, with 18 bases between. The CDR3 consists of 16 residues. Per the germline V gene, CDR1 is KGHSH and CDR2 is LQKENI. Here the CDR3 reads CASSPRRGLANTEAFF. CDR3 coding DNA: TGTGCCAGCTCCCCAAGGAGGGGTTTGGCGAACACTGAAGCTTTCTTT.

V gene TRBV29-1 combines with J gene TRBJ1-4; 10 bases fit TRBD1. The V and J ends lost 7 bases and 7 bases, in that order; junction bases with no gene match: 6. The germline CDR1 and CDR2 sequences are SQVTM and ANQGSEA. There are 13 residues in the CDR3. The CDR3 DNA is TGCAGCGCCCGACAGGGGGCCTCTGAAAAACTGTTTTTT. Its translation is CSARQGASEKLFF.

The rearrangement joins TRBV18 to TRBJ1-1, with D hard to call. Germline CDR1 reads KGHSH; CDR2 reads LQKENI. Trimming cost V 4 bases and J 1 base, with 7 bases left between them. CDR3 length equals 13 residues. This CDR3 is CASSQHSNTEAFF. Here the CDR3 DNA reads TGTGCCAGCTCACAGCACTCGAACACTGAAGCTTTCTTT. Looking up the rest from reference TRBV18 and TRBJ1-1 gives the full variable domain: NAGVMQNPRHLVRRRGQEARLRCSPMKGHSHVYWYRQLPEEGLKFMVYLQKENIIDESGMPKERFSAEFPKEGPSILRIQQVVRGDSAAYFCASSQHSNTEAFFGQGTRLTVV.

This CDR3 reads CSAGTGEKLFF. In DNA form, the CDR3 reads TGCAGTGCGGGGACAGGGGAAAAACTGTTTTTT. The chain recombines TRBV20-1 with TRBJ1-4, with 9 bases lining up with TRBD1. J was trimmed by 8 bases and V by 6 bases; bases with no gene match: 1. Germline CDR1 and CDR2: DFQATT and SNEGSKA (reference sequence). The CDR3 contains 11 residues.

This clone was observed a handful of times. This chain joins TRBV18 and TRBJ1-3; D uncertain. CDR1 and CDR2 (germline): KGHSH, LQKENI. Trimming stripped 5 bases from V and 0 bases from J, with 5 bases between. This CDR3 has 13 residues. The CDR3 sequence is CASSYNSGNTIYF. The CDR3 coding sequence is TGTGCCAGCTCATACAACTCTGGAAACACCATATATTTT.

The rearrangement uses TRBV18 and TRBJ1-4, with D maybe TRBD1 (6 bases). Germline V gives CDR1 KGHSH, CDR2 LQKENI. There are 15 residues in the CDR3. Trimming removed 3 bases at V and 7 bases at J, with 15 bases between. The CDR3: CASSPPGARGEKLFF. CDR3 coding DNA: TGTGCCAGCTCACCCCCGGGGGCCCGGGGTGAAAAACTGTTTTTT.

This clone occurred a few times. As DNA, the CDR3 is TGTGCCAGCAGCTTGGCCGCGGGGAGCTCCTACAATGAGCAGTTCTTC. As protein: CASSLAAGSSYNEQFF. This rearrangement joins TRBV5-4 to TRBJ2-1, with D perhaps matching TRBD2 (6 bases). Germline-derived CDR1 and CDR2 are SGHNT and YYREEE (reference sequence). The CDR3 has 16 amino acids. Trimming took 0 bases from V and 0 from J, leaving 10 bases between them.

The CDR3 nucleotides read TGCGCCAGCAGCGGAGGGACGGGGGGGTACCAAGAGACCCAGTACTTC. It translates to CASSGGTGGYQETQYF. The rearrangement links TRBV5-1 to TRBJ2-5, with TRBD2 identical over 8 bases. Germline V gene data show CDR1 as SGHRS and CDR2 as YFSETQ. V lost 4 bases, J lost 0 bases, and 8 bases stayed unmatched. This CDR3 contains 16 residues.

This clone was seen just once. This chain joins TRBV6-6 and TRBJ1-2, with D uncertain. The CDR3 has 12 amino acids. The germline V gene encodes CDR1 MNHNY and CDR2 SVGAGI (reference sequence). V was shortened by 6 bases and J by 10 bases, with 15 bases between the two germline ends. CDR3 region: CASRPDWVYYTF. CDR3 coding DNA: TGTGCCAGCAGACCGGACTGGGTTTACTACACCTTC.

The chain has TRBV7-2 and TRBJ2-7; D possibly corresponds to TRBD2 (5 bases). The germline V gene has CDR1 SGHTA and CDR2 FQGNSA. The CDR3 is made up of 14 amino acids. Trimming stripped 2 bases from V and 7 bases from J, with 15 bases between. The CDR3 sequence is CASSLRGRLGEQYF. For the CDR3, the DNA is TGTGCCAGCAGCTTACGGGGTCGGTTGGGGGAGCAGTACTTC.

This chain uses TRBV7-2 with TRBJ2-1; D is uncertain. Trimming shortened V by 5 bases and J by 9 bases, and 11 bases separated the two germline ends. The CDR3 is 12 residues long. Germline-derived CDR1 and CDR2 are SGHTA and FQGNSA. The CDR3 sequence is CASSPVKGEQFF. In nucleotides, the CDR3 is TGTGCCAGCAGCCCAGTTAAAGGTGAGCAGTTCTTC.

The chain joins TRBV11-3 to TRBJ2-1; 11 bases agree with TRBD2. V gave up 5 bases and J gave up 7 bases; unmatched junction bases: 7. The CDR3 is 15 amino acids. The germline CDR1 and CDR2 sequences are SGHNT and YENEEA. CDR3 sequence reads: CASSTRLAGRNEQFF. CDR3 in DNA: TGTGCCAGCAGCACCCGACTAGCGGGAAGGAATGAGCAGTTCTTC.

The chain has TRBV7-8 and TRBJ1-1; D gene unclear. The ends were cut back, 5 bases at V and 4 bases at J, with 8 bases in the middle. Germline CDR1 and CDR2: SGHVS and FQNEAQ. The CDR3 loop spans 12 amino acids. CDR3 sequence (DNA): TGTGCCAGCAGCCCCATCCGCACTGAAGCTTTCTTT. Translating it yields CASSPIRTEAFF.

CDR3 sequence: CAISDGLGVDTQYF. CDR3 DNA: TGTGCCATCAGTGATGGACTAGGGGTAGATACGCAGTATTTT. V and J are TRBV10-3 and TRBJ2-3; TRBD2 matches at 7 bases. The CDR3 extends over 14 amino acids. Germline-derived CDR1 and CDR2 are ENHRY and SYGVKD. V was clipped by 3 bases and J by 5 bases; unmatched bases: 5.

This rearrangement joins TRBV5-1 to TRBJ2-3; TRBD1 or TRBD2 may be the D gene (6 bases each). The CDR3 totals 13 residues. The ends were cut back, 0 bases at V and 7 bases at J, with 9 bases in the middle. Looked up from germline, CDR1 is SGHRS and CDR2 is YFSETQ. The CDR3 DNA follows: TGCGCCAGCAGCTTGGCGGGGGACAATACGCAGTATTTT. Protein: CASSLAGDNTQYF.

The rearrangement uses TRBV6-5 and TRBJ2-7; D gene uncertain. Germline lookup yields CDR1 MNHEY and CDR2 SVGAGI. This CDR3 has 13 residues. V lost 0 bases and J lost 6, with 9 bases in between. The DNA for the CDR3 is TGTGCCAGCAGTTACTCGGCGCTCGTCGAGCAGTACTTC. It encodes CASSYSALVEQYF.

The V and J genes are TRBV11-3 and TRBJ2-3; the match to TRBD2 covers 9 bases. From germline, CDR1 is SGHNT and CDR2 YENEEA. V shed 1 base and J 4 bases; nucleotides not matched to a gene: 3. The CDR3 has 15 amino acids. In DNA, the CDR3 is TGTGCCAGCAGCTTAGCGGCGGGGGGGTCAGATACGCAGTATTTT. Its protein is CASSLAAGGSDTQYF.

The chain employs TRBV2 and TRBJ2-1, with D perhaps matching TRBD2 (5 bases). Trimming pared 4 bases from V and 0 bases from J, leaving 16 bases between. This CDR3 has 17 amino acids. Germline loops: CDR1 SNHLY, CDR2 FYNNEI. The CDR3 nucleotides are TGTGCCAGCAGTGGCGGGCGGCGGCCAAGCTCCTACAATGAGCAGTTCTTC. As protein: CASSGGRRPSSYNEQFF. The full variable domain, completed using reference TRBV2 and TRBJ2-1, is EPEVTQTPSHQVTQMGQEVILRCVPISNHLYFYWYRQILGQKVEFLVSFYNNEISEKSEIFDDQFSVERPDGSNFTLKIRSTKLEDSAMYFCASSGGRRPSSYNEQFFGPGTRLTVL.

CDR3 bases: TGTGCCAGCAGCTCTAGCGGGGGGGGGAACAATGAGCAGTTCTTC. The encoded protein is CASSSSGGGNNEQFF. The chain has TRBV11-3 and TRBJ2-1; the match to TRBD2 covers 12 bases. Per the germline V gene, CDR1 is SGHNT and CDR2 is YENEEA. This CDR3 has 15 residues. J was trimmed by 5 bases and V by 4 bases; bases with no gene match: 3.

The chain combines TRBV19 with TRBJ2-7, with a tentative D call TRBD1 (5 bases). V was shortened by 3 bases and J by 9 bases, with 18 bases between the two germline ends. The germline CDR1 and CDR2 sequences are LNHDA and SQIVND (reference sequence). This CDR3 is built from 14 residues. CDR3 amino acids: CASSISGKPTRQYF. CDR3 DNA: TGTGCCAGTAGTATTTCAGGGAAACCTACGAGGCAGTACTTC.